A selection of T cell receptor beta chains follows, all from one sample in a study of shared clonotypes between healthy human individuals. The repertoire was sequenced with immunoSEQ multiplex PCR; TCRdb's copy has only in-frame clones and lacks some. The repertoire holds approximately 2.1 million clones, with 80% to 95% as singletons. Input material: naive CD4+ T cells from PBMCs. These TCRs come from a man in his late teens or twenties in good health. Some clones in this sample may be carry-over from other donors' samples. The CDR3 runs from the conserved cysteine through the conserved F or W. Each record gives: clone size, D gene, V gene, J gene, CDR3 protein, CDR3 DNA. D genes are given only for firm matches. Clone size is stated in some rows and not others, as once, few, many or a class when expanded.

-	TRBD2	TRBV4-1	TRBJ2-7	CASRETSGRYEQYF	TGCGCCAGCAGAGAGACTAGCGGGAGGTACGAGCAGTACTTC
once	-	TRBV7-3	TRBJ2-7	CASSLVGGYEQYF	TGTGCCAGCAGCTTAGTAGGGGGGTACGAGCAGTACTTC
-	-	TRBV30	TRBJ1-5	CAWSAVAGARNQPQHF	TGTGCCTGGAGCGCCGTGGCGGGGGCCCGTAATCAGCCCCAGCATTTT
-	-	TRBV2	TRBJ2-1	CASTQLLYNEQFF	TGTGCCAGCACGCAGTTACTGTACAATGAGCAGTTCTTC
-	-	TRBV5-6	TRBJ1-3	CASSLGLGAISGNTIYF	TGTGCCAGCAGCTTAGGTCTGGGGGCGATCTCTGGAAACACCATATATTTT
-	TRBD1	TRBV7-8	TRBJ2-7	CASSLDRQGAVGEQYF	TGTGCCAGCAGCTTAGACAGACAGGGGGCGGTCGGCGAGCAGTACTTC
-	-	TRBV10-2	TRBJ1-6	CASRSGTRAGDSPLHF	TGCGCCAGCAGGTCGGGGACACGGGCCGGGGATTCACCCCTCCACTTT
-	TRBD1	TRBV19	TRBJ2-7	CASSTQGRGSYEQYF	TGTGCCAGTAGTACACAGGGGCGCGGATCCTACGAGCAGTACTTC
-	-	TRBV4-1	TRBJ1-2	CASSQEFRQGGGRYTF	TGCGCCAGCAGCCAAGAGTTTCGGCAGGGAGGGGGTCGCTACACCTTC
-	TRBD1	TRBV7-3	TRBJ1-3	CASSPQRTGAGDTIYF	TGTGCCAGCAGCCCCCAACGCACAGGGGCCGGGGACACCATATATTTT
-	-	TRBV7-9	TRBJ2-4	CASSLTDTLEKNIQYF	TGTGCCAGCAGCTTGACGGACACCTTGGAGAAAAACATTCAGTACTTC
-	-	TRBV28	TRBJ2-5	CASSLSEGRDRETQYF	TGTGCCAGCAGTTTATCCGAGGGTCGAGATCGAGAGACCCAGTACTTC
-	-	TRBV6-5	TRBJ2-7	CASSYERIGSYEQYF	TGTGCCAGCAGTTACGAACGGATTGGATCCTACGAGCAGTACTTC
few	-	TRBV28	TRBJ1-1	CASSTPGTRTAFF	TGTGCCAGCAGTACCCCCGGGACCAGAACAGCTTTCTTT
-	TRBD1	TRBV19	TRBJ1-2	CASRPGDSGYTF	TGTGCCAGTAGGCCGGGGGACAGTGGCTACACCTTC
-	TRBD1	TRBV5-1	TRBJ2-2	CASSLLAGGSAGELFF	TGCGCCAGCAGCTTGCTGGCAGGGGGCTCGGCCGGGGAGCTGTTTTTT
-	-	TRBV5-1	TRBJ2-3	CASTSTDTQYF	TGCGCCAGCACAAGCACAGATACGCAGTATTTT
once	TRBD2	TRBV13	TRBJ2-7	CASSLVAGGINEQYF	TGTGCCAGCAGCTTAGTAGCGGGAGGGATCAACGAGCAGTACTTC
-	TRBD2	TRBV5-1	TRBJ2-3	CASNPTSGLSTDTQYF	TGCGCCAGCAATCCGACTAGCGGGCTTAGCACAGATACGCAGTATTTT
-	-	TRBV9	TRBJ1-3	CASSTQHSGNTIYF	TGTGCCAGCAGCACACAGCACTCTGGAAACACCATATATTTT
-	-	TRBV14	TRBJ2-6	CASSQGLRGSGANVLTF	TGTGCCAGCAGCCAAGGATTGAGGGGTTCTGGGGCCAACGTCCTGACTTTC
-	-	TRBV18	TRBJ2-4	CASSPGDLFLAKNIQYF	TGTGCCAGCTCACCCGGCGACCTCTTCTTAGCCAAAAACATTCAGTACTTC
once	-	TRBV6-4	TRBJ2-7	CASTSPAYEQYF	TGTGCCAGCACTTCCCCGGCCTACGAGCAGTACTTC
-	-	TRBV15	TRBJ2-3	CATSTDRTGNTQYF	TGTGCCACCAGCACCGATAGGACGGGCAATACGCAGTATTTT
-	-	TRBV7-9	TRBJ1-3	CASSLESGAGNTIYF	TGTGCCAGCAGCTTAGAATCAGGGGCCGGAAACACCATATATTTT
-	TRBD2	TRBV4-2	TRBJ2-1	CASSQVGSGRANEQFF	TGTGCCAGCAGCCAAGTTGGGAGCGGGAGGGCCAATGAGCAGTTCTTC
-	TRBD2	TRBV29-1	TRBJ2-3	CSVLPLWTGAQDWTSGNSDTQYF	TGCAGCGTCCTGCCCTTGTGGACAGGGGCCCAAGACTGGACTAGCGGGAACTCAGATACGCAGTATTTT
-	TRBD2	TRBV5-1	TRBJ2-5	CASSLASRERGETQYF	TGCGCCAGCAGCTTGGCGTCGCGGGAGCGGGGAGAGACCCAGTACTTC
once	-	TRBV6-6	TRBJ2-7	CASSRQVNYEQYF	TGTGCCAGCAGTCGACAGGTGAACTACGAGCAGTACTTC
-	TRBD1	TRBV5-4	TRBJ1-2	CASRLAGGDYGYTF	TGTGCCAGCAGACTGGCAGGGGGAGATTATGGCTACACCTTC
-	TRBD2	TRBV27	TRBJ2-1	CASSLSKGLAGPNEQFF	TGTGCCAGCAGTTTATCGAAGGGACTAGCGGGACCGAATGAGCAGTTCTTC
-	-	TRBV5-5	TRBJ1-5	CASSLLHGQITQPQHF	TGTGCCAGCAGCCTACTACATGGGCAGATTACTCAGCCCCAGCATTTT
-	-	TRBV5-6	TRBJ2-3	CASSWTPSLRMGTDTQYF	TGTGCCAGCAGCTGGACCCCTAGCCTACGGATGGGCACAGATACGCAGTATTTT
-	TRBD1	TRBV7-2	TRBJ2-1	CASSFRQGDNEQFF	TGTGCCAGCAGCTTTAGACAGGGAGACAATGAGCAGTTCTTC
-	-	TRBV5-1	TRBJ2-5	CASSTGARETQYF	TGCGCCAGCAGCACCGGGGCGAGGGAGACCCAGTACTTC
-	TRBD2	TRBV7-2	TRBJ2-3	CASSLRLAGVEADTQYF	TGTGCCAGCAGCCTTCGACTAGCGGGAGTCGAGGCAGATACGCAGTATTTT
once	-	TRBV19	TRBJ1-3	CASSPGALGNTIYF	TGTGCCAGTTCCCCCGGAGCTCTTGGAAACACCATATATTTT
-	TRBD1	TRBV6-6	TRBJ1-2	CASSFTGGDYGYTF	TGTGCCAGCAGTTTTACAGGGGGCGATTATGGCTACACCTTC
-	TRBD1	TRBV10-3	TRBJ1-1	CAISKQGYQDTEAFF	TGTGCCATCAGTAAACAGGGGTACCAGGACACTGAAGCTTTCTTT
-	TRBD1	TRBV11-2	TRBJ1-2	CASSLDLTPGGSGGYTF	TGTGCCAGCAGCTTAGATCTCACTCCAGGGGGTAGCGGCGGCTACACCTTC